The 22 T cell receptor beta chains listed next were all sequenced from one sample in a study of blood T cell repertoires in COVID-19. Profiled with immunoSEQ multiplex PCR; TCRdb holds only in-frame clones, not every one. The data contain about 220,000 clones, 84% of them singletons. Sequenced material: peripheral blood. These receptors all come from a man aged 40-49 years who had recovered from COVID-19.

The V and J genes are TRBV30 and TRBJ2-4, with D possibly matching TRBD1 (6 bases). Trimming left V 0 bases short and J 5 bases short, with 11 bases between. Germline V gene data show CDR1 as GTSNPN and CDR2 as SVGIG (reference sequence). The CDR3 covers 14 residues. The DNA for the CDR3 is TGTGCCTGGAGTGTCGCAGGGGCCCAAAACATTCAGTACTTC. Translation gives CAWSVAGAQNIQYF.

The chain is built from TRBV7-2 and TRBJ2-2, with D tentatively TRBD2 (6 bases). Germline V lookup: CDR1 SGHTA, CDR2 FQGNSA. The length of the CDR3 is 16 residues. V was clipped by 1 base and J by 7 bases, with 16 bases between them. DNA for the CDR3: TGTGCCAGCAGCTTAGTCGGCCGGGAGTTGGACGGGGAGCTGTTTTTT. This sequence encodes CASSLVGRELDGELFF.

This clone was recorded many times. V gene TRBV27 combines with J gene TRBJ2-7, with 14 positions matching TRBD2. CDR3 length: 18 residues. Germline trimming cut 6 bases from V and 4 bases from J; bases unmatched to any gene: 14. CDR1 is MNHEY, CDR2 SMNVEV, per germline (reference sequence). CDR3 nucleotides: TGTGCCAGCAGCAAGGGGACTAGCGGGAGATTAGGATTGTACGAGCAGTACTTC. It is translated as CASSKGTSGRLGLYEQYF.

The chain couples TRBV25-1 to TRBJ2-7, with TRBD2 matching 8 bases. In germline, CDR1 is MGHDK, CDR2 SYGVNS. The J segment lost 4 bases and the V segment lost 4 bases, leaving 9 bases of the junction unmatched. The CDR3 has 15 residues. In DNA form, the CDR3 reads TGTGCCAGCAGTGGGGGGAGCGGGAGAGGTTACGAGCAGTACTTC. It codes for CASSGGSGRGYEQYF.

This rearrangement joins TRBV2 to TRBJ1-2, with 9 bases fitting TRBD1. V lost 6 bases to trimming and J lost 4 bases; unmatched junction nucleotides: 9. The CDR3 length is 15 residues. In germline, CDR1 is SNHLY, CDR2 FYNNEI. CDR3 bases: TGTGCCAGCAGAGCCGGGACAGGGTCTTCCTATGGCTACACCTTC. This sequence encodes CASRAGTGSSYGYTF.

This clone has only a few counts. The rearrangement joins TRBV2 to TRBJ2-2; TRBD2 might be the D (6 bases). This CDR3 comprises 13 residues. Germline lookup yields CDR1 SNHLY and CDR2 FYNNEI. Trimming left V 8 bases short and J 5 bases short, with 12 bases between. CDR3 in DNA: TGTGCCAGCGCGGGGAGAGGGACCGGGGAGCTGTTTTTT. Translating it yields CASAGRGTGELFF.

The CDR3 region is CASSPSDRRGYTF. The CDR3 DNA follows: TGTGCCAGCTCACCATCGGACAGACGTGGCTACACCTTC. The chain has TRBV18 and TRBJ1-2; D might be TRBD1 (6 bases). V was trimmed by 2 bases and J by 7 bases, leaving 11 bases between them. CDR3 size: 13 residues. The germline CDR1 and CDR2 sequences are KGHSH and LQKENI.

The chain recombines TRBV9 with TRBJ2-1; 10 bases map to TRBD1. The V gene end was trimmed by 2 bases and the J gene end by 7 bases; junction bases not matched to a gene: 3. The CDR3 totals 14 residues. The germline CDR1 and CDR2 sequences are SGDLS and YYNGEE. CDR3 amino acids: CASSVLGQGNEQFF. CDR3 DNA: TGTGCCAGCAGCGTCCTGGGACAGGGGAATGAGCAGTTCTTC.

This chain joins TRBV27 and TRBJ2-2, with TRBD2 matching 7 bases. The germline CDR1 and CDR2 sequences are MNHEY and SMNVEV (reference sequence). V gave up 4 bases and J gave up 4 bases; unmatched junction bases: 9. CDR3 length: 16 amino acids. The CDR3 is CASSWGAGAGTGELFF. Written as DNA, the CDR3 is TGTGCCAGCAGTTGGGGCGCGGGAGCGGGCACCGGGGAGCTGTTTTTT.

The chain uses TRBV6-1 and TRBJ1-2, with D hard to call. The germline V gene encodes CDR1 MNHNS and CDR2 SASEGT. Trimming pared 3 bases from V and 7 bases from J, leaving 21 bases between. This CDR3 is 16 amino acids long. The CDR3 sequence is CASSDPATSGGSGYTF. The DNA of the CDR3 is TGTGCCAGCAGTGACCCCGCTACGTCAGGAGGCTCTGGCTACACCTTC.

The rearrangement uses TRBV11-3 and TRBJ1-1; 9 nucleotides align to TRBD1. Germline lookup yields CDR1 SGHNT and CDR2 YENEEA. With V trimmed by 5 bases and J by 3 bases, 4 bases remained unmatched. The length of the CDR3 is 14 residues. CDR3 amino acids: CASSQDRGYTEAFF. The CDR3 DNA is TGTGCCAGCAGCCAGGACAGGGGTTACACTGAAGCTTTCTTT.

This clone was detected only once. This chain's CDR3 is CASSQGTTIAGTNTGELFF. The CDR3 DNA follows: TGCGCCAGCAGCCAAGGTACCACGATAGCGGGTACGAACACCGGGGAGCTGTTTTTT. The chain combines TRBV4-1 with TRBJ2-2, with 7 bases lining up with TRBD2. V lost 1 base to trimming and J lost 0 bases; unmatched junction nucleotides: 11. In germline, CDR1 is MGHRA, CDR2 YSYEKL. The CDR3 covers 19 residues.

The chain has TRBV9 and TRBJ1-6; D might be TRBD1 (6 bases). Trimming left V 3 bases short and J 0 bases short, with 13 bases between. In germline, CDR1 is SGDLS, CDR2 YYNGEE. The CDR3 loop spans 17 amino acids. CDR3 sequence (DNA): TGTGCCAGCAGCGCCACAACAGGGAGCTCCTATAATTCACCCCTCCACTTT. The encoded protein is CASSATTGSSYNSPLHF.

This clone has more than one count but fewer than ten. The CDR3 nucleotides read TGTGCCAGTAGTATATGGTTAACGGATCAGCCCCAGCATTTT. This translates into CASSIWLTDQPQHF. The chain has TRBV19 and TRBJ1-5; D unclear. Germline lookup yields CDR1 LNHDA and CDR2 SQIVND (reference sequence). Between the trimmed V and J ends, which lost 2 bases and 5 bases, there was a span of 10 bases. The CDR3 consists of 14 residues.

The chain couples TRBV7-2 to TRBJ2-7; no reliable D call. In germline, CDR1 is SGHTA, CDR2 FQGNSA. V dropped 5 bases and J dropped 3 bases, with 11 bases sitting between them. The CDR3 spans 13 residues. In DNA form, the CDR3 reads TGTGCCAGCAGCACGACACCCTTCTACGAGCAGTACTTC. This sequence encodes CASSTTPFYEQYF.

The rearrangement links TRBV5-1 to TRBJ1-1, with 9 bases lining up with TRBD1. Per germline, CDR1 SGHRS and CDR2 YFSETQ. The CDR3 runs to 14 residues. J was trimmed by 5 bases and V by 4 bases; bases with no gene match: 6. CDR3 bases: TGCGCCAGCAGCGTTGGGACAGGGAAAACTGAAGCTTTCTTT. Protein: CASSVGTGKTEAFF.

The rearrangement uses TRBV6-5 and TRBJ1-2; the match to TRBD1 covers 7 bases. Germline-derived CDR1 and CDR2 are MNHEY and SVGAGI. V was clipped by 6 bases and J by 10 bases; unmatched bases: 17. The CDR3 covers 15 residues. The CDR3 DNA is TGTGCCAGCAGCGGAAGACCGACAGGGCAAGGACCCTACACCTTC. Translation: CASSGRPTGQGPYTF.

The gene calls are TRBV15 and TRBJ2-5; a weak D match, TRBD2 (7 bases). The CDR3 sequence is 15 residues long. The germline CDR1 and CDR2 sequences are LNHNV and YYDKDF (reference sequence). With 0 bases removed from V and 5 bases from J, the gap between germline ends came to 13 bases. Here the CDR3 reads CATSRDRRGGETQYF. In DNA, the CDR3 is TGTGCCACCAGCAGAGATCGGAGGGGGGGGGAGACCCAGTACTTC.

The rearrangement links TRBV19 to TRBJ1-2; TRBD1 aligns across 11 bases. With V trimmed by 5 bases and J by 2 bases, 4 bases remained unmatched. CDR1 is LNHDA and CDR2 is SQIVND in the germline V gene (reference sequence). This CDR3 has 15 amino acids. As DNA, the CDR3 is TGTGCCAGTAGTTACGGGACAGGGGGGAACTATGGCTACACCTTC. Its translation is CASSYGTGGNYGYTF.

The chain's CDR3 is CASSPRHGNSYEQYF. The CDR3 DNA reads TGTGCCAGCTCACCGCGCCACGGGAATTCCTACGAGCAGTACTTC. The genes are TRBV18 and TRBJ2-7, with D possibly TRBD2 on 5 matching bases. CDR3 length: 15 amino acids. Germline V lookup: CDR1 KGHSH, CDR2 LQKENI. V gave up 3 bases and J gave up 1 base, with 13 bases separating them.

The chain links TRBV18 to TRBJ2-6; 9 bases fit TRBD1. Germline CDR1 reads KGHSH; CDR2 reads LQKENI. CDR3 length: 16 residues. The J segment lost 2 bases and the V segment lost 6 bases, leaving 5 bases of the junction unmatched. The CDR3 spells CASSQRQGAGANVLTF. DNA for the CDR3: TGTGCCAGCTCGCAGAGACAGGGGGCTGGGGCCAACGTCCTGACTTTC.

This clone was counted a single time. The chain uses TRBV2 and TRBJ1-1; no clear D. Germline V lookup: CDR1 SNHLY, CDR2 FYNNEI. This CDR3 has 10 residues. The V and J ends lost 8 bases and 7 bases respectively, with 8 bases between them. This CDR3 reads CASRVGEAFF. CDR3 DNA: TGTGCCAGCCGTGTCGGTGAAGCTTTCTTT.